The T cell receptor (beta chain) described here comes from a study of shared T cell receptors in the human thymus. This clone has a single count. The CDR3 spans 18 residues. The V gene's germline CDR1 is SEHNR and CDR2 FQNEAQ (reference sequence). V shed 0 bases and J 0 bases; nucleotides not matched to a gene: 7. Assay used: immunoSEQ multiplex PCR; TCRdb lists only in-frame clones, some missing. The sample consists of about 660,000 clones, 88% of them appearing once. The same sample was also studied in work on human thymus T cells. As that report states: Donors consisted of healthy Finnish infants (having corrective surgery for congenital heart defects). Thymus was obtained from resections taken during corrective heart surgery. Apparent skewing of V and J gene usage characterized both thymic and blood repertoires. Unrelated individuals reportedly shared highly overlapping thymic TCR repertoires.

The TCR was taken from a boy less than two years old with a congenital heart defect. The chain employs TRBV7-9 and TRBJ2-3; 9 bases match TRBD2. The source material was thymocytes. The CDR3 DNA reads TGTGCCAGCAGCTTAGCCCTAGCGGGATCGTCTAGCACAGATACGCAGTATTTT. It specifies CASSLALAGSSSTDTQYF. Full variable domain (rest looked up from reference TRBV7-9 and TRBJ2-3): DTGVSQNPRHKITKRGQNVTFRCDPISEHNRLYWYRQTLGQGPEFLTYFQNEAQLEKSRLLSDRFSAERPKGSFSTLEIQRTEQGDSAMYLCASSLALAGSSSTDTQYFGPGTRLTVL.